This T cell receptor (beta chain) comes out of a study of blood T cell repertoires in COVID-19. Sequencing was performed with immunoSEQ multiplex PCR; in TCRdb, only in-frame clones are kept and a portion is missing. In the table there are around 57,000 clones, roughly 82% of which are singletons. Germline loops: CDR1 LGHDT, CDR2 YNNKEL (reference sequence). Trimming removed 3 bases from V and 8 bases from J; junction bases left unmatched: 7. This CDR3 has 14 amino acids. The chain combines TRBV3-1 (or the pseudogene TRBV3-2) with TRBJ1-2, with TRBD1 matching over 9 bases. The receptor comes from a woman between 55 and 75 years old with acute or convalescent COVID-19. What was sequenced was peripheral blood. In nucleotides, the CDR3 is TGTGCCAGCAGCCACGGACAGGGGATTTGGGGCTACACCTTC. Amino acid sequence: CASSHGQGIWGYTF.